This T cell receptor beta chain was observed in a study of blood T cell repertoires in COVID-19. The overall study: The cDNA or gDNA used as material had been derived from T cells, B-cell-depleted T cells, or PBMCs.

Generated by immunoSEQ multiplex PCR, the TCRdb table keeps only in-frame clones and is missing some. The sample lists 180,000 or so clones; 70% to 85% were seen once. Individuals aged roughly 18 to 95 years were recruited from 20 to 25 US areas. This clone was observed a single time. CDR3 length equals 20 residues. The V gene's germline CDR1 is LGHDT and CDR2 YNNKEL (reference sequence). The V and J ends lost 2 bases and 2 bases, in that order; junction bases with no gene match: 17. The rearrangement links TRBV3-1 (or the pseudogene TRBV3-2) to TRBJ1-5; 8 nucleotides match TRBD1. Sequencing was performed on PBMCs or T cells enriched from blood (not recorded which). This receptor was obtained from a man aged 45-65 years who had recovered from COVID-19. CDR3 DNA: TGTGCCAGCAGCCAATTAACCAAGGGACAGGTACTAACGGGCAATCAGCCCCAGCATTTT. Translated: CASSQLTKGQVLTGNQPQHF.